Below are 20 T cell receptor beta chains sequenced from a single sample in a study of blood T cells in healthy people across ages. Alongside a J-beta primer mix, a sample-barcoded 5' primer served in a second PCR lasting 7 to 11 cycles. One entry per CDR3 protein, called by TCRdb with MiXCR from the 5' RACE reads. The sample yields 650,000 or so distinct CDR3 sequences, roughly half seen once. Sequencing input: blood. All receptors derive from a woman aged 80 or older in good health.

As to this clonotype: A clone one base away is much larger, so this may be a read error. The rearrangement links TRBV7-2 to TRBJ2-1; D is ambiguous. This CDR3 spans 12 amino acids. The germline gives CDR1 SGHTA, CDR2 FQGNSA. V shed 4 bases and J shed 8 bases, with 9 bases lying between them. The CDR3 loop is CTSSSSGYEQFF. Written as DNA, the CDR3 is TGTACCAGCAGCTCGTCCGGGTATGAGCAGTTCTTC.

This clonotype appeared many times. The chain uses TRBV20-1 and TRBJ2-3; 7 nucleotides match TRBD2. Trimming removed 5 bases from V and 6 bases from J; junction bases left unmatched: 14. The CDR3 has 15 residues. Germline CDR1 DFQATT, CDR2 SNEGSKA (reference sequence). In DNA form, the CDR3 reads TGCAGTGCTGGGGAGCTAGCGGACCACCGGGATACGCAGTATTTT. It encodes CSAGELADHRDTQYF.

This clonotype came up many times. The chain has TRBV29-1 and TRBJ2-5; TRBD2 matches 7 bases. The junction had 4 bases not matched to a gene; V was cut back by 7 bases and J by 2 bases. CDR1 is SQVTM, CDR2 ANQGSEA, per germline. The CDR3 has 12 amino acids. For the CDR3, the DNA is TGCAGCGGGGGGGGAGGGCAAGAGACCCAGTACTTC. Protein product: CSGGGGQETQYF.

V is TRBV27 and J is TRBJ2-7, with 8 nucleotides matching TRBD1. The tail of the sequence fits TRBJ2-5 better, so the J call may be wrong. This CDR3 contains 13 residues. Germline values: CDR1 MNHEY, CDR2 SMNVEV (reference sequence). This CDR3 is CASGQGYQETQYF. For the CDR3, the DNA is TGTGCCAGCGGACAGGGTTATCAAGAGACCCAGTACTTC.

The CDR3 here is CASNIDNSGANVLTF. Here the CDR3 DNA reads TGTGCCAGCAACATCGACAACTCTGGGGCCAACGTCCTGACTTTC. J is TRBJ2-6 and V is TRBV6-5, with no clear D. V was pared by 7 bases and J by 0 bases, with 10 bases between. The CDR3 sequence is 15 residues long. Germline V CDR1 and CDR2: MNHEY, SVGAGI.

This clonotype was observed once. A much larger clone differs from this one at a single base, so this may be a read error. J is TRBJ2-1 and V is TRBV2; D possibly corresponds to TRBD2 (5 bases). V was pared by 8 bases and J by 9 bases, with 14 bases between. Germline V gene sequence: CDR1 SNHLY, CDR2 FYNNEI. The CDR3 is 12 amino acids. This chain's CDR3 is CASDGNFSEQFF. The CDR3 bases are TGTGCCAGCGACGGGAATTTCAGTGAGCAGTTCTTC. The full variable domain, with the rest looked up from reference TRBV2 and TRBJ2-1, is EPEVTQTPSHQVTQMGQEVILRCVPISNHLYFYWYRQILGQKVEFLVSFYNNEISEKSEIFDDQFSVERPDGSNFTLKIRSTKLEDSAMYFCASDGNFSEQFFGPGTRLTVL.

CDR3 in amino acids: CASSYSTGGDGYTF. CDR3 nucleotides: TGTGCCAGCAGTTACTCTACAGGGGGCGATGGCTACACCTTC. The chain has TRBV6-5 and TRBJ1-2; 9 nucleotides match TRBD1. Looked up from germline, CDR1 is MNHEY and CDR2 is SVGAGI. CDR3 length: 14 residues. J lost 6 bases, V lost 0 bases, and 2 bases had no gene match.

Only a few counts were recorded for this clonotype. The CDR3 is CASSPRGQPNTEAFF. DNA of the CDR3: TGTGCCAGCAGTCCCCGGGGACAGCCGAACACTGAAGCTTTCTTT. The chain uses TRBV27 and TRBJ1-1; 7 positions agree with TRBD1. Germline assignment: CDR1 MNHEY and CDR2 SMNVEV (reference sequence). CDR3 size: 15 residues. The ends lost 5 bases at V and 1 base at J; junction bases unmatched: 7.

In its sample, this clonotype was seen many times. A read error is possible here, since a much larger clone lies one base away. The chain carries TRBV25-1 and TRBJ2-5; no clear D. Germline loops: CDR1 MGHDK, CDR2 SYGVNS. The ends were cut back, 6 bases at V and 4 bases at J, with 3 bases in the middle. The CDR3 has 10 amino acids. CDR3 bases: TGTGCCAGCAGGTCAGAGACCCAGTACTTC. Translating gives CASRSETQYF.

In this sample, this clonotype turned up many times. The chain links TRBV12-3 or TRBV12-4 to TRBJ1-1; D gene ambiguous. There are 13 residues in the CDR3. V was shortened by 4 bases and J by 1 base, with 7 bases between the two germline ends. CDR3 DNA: TGTGCCAGCAGTTCACAGAGGAACACTGAAGCTTTCTTT. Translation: CASSSQRNTEAFF.

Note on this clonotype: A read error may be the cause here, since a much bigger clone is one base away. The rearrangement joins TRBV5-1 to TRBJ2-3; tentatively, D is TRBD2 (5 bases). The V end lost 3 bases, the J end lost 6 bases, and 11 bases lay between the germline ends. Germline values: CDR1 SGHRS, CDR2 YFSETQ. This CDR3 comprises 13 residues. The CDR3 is CASSWRQRDTQYF. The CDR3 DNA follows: TGCGCCAGCAGCTGGAGGCAGAGGGATACGCAGTATTTT.

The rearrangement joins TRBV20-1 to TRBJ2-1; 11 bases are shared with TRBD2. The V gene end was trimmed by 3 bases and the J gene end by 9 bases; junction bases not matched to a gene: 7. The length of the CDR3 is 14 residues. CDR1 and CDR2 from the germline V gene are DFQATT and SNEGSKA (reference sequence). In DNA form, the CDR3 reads TGCAGTGCTAGGGTAGCGGGGGGGCCGGGTGAGCAGTTCTTC. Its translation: CSARVAGGPGEQFF.

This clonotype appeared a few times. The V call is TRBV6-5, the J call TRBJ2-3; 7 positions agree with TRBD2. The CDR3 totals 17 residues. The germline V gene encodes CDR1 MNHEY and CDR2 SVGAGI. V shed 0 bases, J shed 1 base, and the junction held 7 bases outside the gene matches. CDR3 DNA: TGTGCCAGCAGTTACTCCTGGACTAGTGGGGGCACAGATACGCAGTATTTT. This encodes CASSYSWTSGGTDTQYF.

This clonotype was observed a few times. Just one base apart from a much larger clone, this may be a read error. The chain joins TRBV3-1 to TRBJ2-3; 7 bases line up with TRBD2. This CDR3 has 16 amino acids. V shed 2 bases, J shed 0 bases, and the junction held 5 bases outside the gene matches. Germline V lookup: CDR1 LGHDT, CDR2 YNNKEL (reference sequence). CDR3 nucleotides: TGTGCCAGCAGCCAAAGCGGGGCACCAAGCACAGATACGCAGTATTTT. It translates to CASSQSGAPSTDTQYF.

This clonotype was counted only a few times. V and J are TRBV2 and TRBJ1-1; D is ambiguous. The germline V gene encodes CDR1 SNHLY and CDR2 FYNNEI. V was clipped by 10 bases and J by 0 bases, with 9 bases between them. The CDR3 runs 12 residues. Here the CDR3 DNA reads TGTGCCACCGGATTCATGAACACTGAAGCTTTCTTT. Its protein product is CATGFMNTEAFF.

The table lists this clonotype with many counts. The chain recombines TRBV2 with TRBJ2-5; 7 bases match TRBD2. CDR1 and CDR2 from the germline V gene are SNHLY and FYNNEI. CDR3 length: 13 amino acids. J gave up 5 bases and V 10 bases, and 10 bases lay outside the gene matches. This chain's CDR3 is CATMREMRETQYF. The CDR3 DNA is TGTGCCACCATGCGGGAGATGAGGGAGACCCAGTACTTC.

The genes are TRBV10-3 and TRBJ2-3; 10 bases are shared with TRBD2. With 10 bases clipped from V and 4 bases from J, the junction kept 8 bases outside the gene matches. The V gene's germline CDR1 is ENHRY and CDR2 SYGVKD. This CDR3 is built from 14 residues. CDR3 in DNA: TGTGCCACGGCTCTAGCGGGAGACGCAGATACGCAGTATTTT. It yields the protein CATALAGDADTQYF.

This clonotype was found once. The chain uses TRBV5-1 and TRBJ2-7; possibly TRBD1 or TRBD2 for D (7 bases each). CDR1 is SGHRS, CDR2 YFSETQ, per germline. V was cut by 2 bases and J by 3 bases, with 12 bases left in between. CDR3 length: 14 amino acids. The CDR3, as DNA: TGCGCCAGCAGCTTAGCGGGACAGCTCTACGAGCAGTACTTC. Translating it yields CASSLAGQLYEQYF.

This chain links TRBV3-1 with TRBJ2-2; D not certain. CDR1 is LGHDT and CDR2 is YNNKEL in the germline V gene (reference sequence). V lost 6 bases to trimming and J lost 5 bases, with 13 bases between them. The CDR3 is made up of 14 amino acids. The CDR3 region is CASSLILVTGELFF. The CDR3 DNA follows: TGTGCCAGCAGTCTAATACTCGTGACCGGGGAGCTGTTTTTT.

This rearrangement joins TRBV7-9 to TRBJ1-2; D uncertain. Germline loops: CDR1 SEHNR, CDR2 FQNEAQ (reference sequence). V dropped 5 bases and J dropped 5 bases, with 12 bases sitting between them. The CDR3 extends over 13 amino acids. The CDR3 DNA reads TGTGCCAGCAGCGCAAGAGTAGGATATGGCTACACCTTC. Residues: CASSARVGYGYTF.